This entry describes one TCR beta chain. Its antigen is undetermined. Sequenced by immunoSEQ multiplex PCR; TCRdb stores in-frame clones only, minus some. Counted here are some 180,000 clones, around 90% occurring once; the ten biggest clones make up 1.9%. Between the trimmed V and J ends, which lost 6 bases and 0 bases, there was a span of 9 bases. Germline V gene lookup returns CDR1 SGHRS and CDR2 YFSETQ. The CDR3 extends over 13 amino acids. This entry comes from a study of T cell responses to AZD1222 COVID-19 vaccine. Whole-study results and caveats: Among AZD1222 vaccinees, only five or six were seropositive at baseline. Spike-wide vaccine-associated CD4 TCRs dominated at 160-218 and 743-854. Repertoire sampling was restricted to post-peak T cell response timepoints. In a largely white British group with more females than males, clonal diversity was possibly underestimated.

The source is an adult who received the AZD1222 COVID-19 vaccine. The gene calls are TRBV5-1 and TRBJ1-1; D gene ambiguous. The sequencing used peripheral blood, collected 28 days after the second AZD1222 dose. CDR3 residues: CASNSQMNTEAFF. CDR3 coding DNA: TGCGCCAGCAACAGCCAAATGAACACTGAAGCTTTCTTT.